The clone carrying this TCR beta chain turned up a few times. Its target is not known. The CDR3 is made up of 14 amino acids. Germline assignment: CDR1 MNHNS and CDR2 SASEGT. Trimming removed 10 bases from V and 2 bases from J; junction bases left unmatched: 7. These data originate in a study of T-cell memory formation after mild COVID-19. Libraries for TCRalpha and TCRbeta carried sample barcodes and unique molecular identifiers via 5'RACE. TCRdb re-called the 5' RACE reads with MiXCR, one entry per CDR3 protein. The sample includes 400,000 to 500,000 distinct CDR3 sequences, 15% to 25% of them seen just once. Findings of the study overall: Day 15 to 85 contracting clones showed balanced CD4/CD8; later expanders leaned CD4+. Clones from the second wave (peaking day 37) had unconfirmed SARS-CoV-2 specificity. Pre-infection memory showed some responding clones, and this suggested that cross-reactive memory joined.

The gene calls are TRBV6-1 and TRBJ2-3, with 9 bases fitting TRBD2. This TCR came from an adult woman who had mild COVID-19 (a few samples of this study predate the infection). Cell type and time point are not known. Sequencing was performed on PBMCs or a T cell subset sorted from them (not recorded which). In nucleotides, the CDR3 is TGTGCCACCCAGGCGGGGGGGCCCACAGATACGCAGTATTTT. It is translated as CATQAGGPTDTQYF.